There are many counts of the clone carrying this T cell receptor beta chain. Its antigen is not known. Germline-derived CDR1 and CDR2 are SQVTM and ANQGSEA. The CDR3 totals 11 residues. The germline V and J ends were trimmed by 6 bases and 7 bases, with 13 bases remaining between them. This entry belongs to a study of CD8+CD57+ T cells in acquired aplastic anemia. Study background: DNA recovered from sorted CD4+ and CD8+ cells had a mean of approximately 3 ug.

The study's findings and limits: In common between the patients and the controls were approximately 28 CD8+ CDR3 sequences.

Profiling of TCR beta VDJ combinations and CDR3 sequences used genomic DNA as template. TCRdb used MiXCR to reprocess the reads, holding one entry per CDR3 protein. The sample shows about 180,000 distinct CDR3 sequences, less than 60% of them seen only once. It was patients with CD8+CD57+ cell expansion by flow cytometry who were chosen for sequencing. Acquired aplastic anemia of severe grade affected all patients. The sequence was collected from a human donor with aplastic anemia. Specimen: sorted CD4+, CD8+, or CD8+CD57+ T cells (not recorded which) from PBMCs. The V and J genes are TRBV29-1 and TRBJ2-7; D is possibly TRBD1 (6 bases). CDR3 DNA: TGCAGCGTCGGGGACATAGAGGAGCAGTACTTC. This codes for CSVGDIEEQYF.